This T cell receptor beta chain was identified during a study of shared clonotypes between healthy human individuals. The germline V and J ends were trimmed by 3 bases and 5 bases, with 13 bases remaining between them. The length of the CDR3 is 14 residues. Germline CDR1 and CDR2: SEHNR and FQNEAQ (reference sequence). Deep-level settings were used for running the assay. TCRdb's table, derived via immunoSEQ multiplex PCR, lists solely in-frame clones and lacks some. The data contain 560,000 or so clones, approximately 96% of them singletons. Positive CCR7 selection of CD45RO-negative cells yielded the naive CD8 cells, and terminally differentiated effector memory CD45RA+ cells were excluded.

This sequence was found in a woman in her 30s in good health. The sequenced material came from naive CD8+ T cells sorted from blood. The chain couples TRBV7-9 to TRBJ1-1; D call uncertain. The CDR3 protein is CASSFLGGETEAFF. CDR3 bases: TGTGCCAGCAGCTTTCTCGGCGGGGAAACTGAAGCTTTCTTT.